Listed here is a single T cell receptor (beta chain). As yet, its antigen is unknown. The data belong to a study of early stage breast cancer tumors. Across the whole study: Of fewer than 20 invasive breast tumors, about a dozen were hormone receptor-positive, HER2-negative. Average read coverage per sample was approximately 10-fold. Study-level results: Comparing each tissue with blood distinguished tumor from normal in most of the 16 patients.

CDR1 and CDR2 from the germline V gene are KGHSH and LQKENI. This CDR3 is built from 16 residues. Deletions cut 3 bases from V and 0 bases from J, with 9 bases between. The repertoire was sequenced with immunoSEQ multiplex PCR; TCRdb's copy has only in-frame clones and lacks some. The sample holds about 72,000 clones, 79% seen once. This receptor was taken from a person aged 55 to 70 with breast cancer. Material for sequencing was blood. V gene TRBV18 combines with J gene TRBJ2-6; D gene ambiguous. The CDR3 loop reads CASSPGQSSGANVLTF. CDR3 DNA: TGTGCCAGCTCACCCGGGCAGAGCTCTGGGGCCAACGTCCTGACTTTC.